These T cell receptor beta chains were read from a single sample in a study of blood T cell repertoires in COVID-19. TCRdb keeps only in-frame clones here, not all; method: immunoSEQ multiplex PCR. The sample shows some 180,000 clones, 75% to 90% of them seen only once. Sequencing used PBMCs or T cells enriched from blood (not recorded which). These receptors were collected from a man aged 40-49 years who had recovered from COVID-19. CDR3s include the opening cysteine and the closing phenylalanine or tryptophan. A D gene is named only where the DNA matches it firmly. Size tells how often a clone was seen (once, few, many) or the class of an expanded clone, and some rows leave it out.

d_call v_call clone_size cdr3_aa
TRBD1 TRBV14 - CASSQTGVDTSGNTIYF
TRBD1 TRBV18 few CASSPGGQELSEAFF
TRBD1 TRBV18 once CASSAGTGVNSPLHF
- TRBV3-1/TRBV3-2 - CASSSRTTGEQYF
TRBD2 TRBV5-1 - CASQGMGGQETQYF
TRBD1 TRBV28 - CASSLTGHYEQYF
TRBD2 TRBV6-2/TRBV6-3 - CASSYRVRGSYNEQFF
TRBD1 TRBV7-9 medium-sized CASSWDRDTEAFF
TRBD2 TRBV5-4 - CASSSPGLANEQYF
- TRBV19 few CASSLGSSSYEQYF
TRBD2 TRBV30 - CAWSAPRGGGANVLTF
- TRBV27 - CASSLASYNEQFF
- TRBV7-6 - CASSATGKTEAFF
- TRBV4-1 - CASSQGGATFRVEFYNSPLHF
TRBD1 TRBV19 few CASSPLRDSGPPGYTF
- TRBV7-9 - CASSLQFQWGDYGYTF
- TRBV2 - CASLKGGVLNTEAFF
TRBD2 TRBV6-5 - CASRTGTRGYEQYF
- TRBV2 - CASKVLGGNEKLFF
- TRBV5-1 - CASSLTQGTGELFF
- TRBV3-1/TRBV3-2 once CASSPYTTRTDTQYF
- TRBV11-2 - CASSLDRGIGYGYTF
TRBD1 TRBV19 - CASSLGQGRIEKLFF
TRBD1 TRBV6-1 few CASSEGTGGAYGYTF